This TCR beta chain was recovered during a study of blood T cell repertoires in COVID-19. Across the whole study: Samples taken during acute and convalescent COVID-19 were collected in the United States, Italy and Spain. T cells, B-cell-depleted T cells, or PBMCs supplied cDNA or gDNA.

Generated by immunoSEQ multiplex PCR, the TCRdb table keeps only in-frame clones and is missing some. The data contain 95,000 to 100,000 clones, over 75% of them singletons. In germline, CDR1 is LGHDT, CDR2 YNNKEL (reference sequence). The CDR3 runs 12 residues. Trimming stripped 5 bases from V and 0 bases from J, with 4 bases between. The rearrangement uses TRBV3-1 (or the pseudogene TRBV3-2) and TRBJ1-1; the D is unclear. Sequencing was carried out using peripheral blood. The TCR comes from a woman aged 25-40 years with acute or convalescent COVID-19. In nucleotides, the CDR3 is TGTGCCAGCAGCAACATGAACACTGAAGCTTTCTTT. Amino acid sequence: CASSNMNTEAFF.